The clone carrying this T cell receptor (beta chain) was recorded only once. This entry comes from a study of tissue T cells after allogeneic stem cell transplantation. Profiling relied on immunoSEQ multiplex PCR, and the TCRdb table lists in-frame clones only, not all of them. The sample lists some 25,000 clones, more than 60% seen once, with 7.7% in the top ten. Trimming pared 5 bases from V and 6 bases from J, leaving 5 bases between. The V gene's germline CDR1 is ENHRY and CDR2 SYGVKD. This CDR3 has 11 amino acids. V usage is TRBV10-3 and J usage is TRBJ2-1; TRBD2 might be the D (5 bases). This clonotype was sampled from a female donor of 60 years or more with lung cancer. The specimen was tissue from the ileum, collected at autopsy. CDR3 in DNA: TGTGCCATCAGTACTAGCAATGAGCAGTTCTTC. It codes for CAISTSNEQFF.